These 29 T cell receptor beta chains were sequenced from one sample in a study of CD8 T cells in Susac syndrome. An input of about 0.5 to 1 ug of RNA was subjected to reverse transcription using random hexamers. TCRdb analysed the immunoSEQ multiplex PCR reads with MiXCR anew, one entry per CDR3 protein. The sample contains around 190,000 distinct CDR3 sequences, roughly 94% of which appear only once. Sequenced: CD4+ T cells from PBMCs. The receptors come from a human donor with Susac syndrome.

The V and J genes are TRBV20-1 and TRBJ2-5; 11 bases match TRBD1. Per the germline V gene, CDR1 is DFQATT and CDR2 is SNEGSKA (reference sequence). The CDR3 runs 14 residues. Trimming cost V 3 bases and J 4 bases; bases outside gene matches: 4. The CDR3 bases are TGCAGTGCTAGGGGACAGGGGGGATCAGAGACCCAGTACTTC. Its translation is CSARGQGGSETQYF.

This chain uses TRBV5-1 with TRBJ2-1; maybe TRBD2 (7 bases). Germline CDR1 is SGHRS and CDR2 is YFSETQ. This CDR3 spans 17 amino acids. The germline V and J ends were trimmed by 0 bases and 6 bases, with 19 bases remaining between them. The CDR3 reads CASSLEPPGGPINEQFF. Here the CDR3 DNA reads TGCGCCAGCAGCTTGGAACCCCCCGGGGGGCCCATCAATGAGCAGTTCTTC. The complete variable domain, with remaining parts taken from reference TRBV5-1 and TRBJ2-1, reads KAGVTQTPRYLIKTRGQQVTLSCSPISGHRSVSWYQQTPGQGLQFLFEYFSETQRNKGNFPGRFSGRQFSNSRSEMNVSTLELGDSALYLCASSLEPPGGPINEQFFGPGTRLTVL.

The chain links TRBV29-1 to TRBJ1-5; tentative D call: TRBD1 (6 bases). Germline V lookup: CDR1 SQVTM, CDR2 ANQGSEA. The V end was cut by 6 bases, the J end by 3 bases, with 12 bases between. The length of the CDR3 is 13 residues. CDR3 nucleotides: TGCAGCGTCACCACAGGGCTCAATCAGCCCCAGCATTTT. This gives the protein CSVTTGLNQPQHF.

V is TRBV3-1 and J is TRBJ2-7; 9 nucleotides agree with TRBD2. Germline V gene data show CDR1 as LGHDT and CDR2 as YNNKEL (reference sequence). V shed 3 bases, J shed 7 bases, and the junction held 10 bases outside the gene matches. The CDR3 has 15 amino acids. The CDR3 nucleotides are TGTGCCAGCAGCCACGTTCGCGGGGGGGCAGGGGAGCAGTACTTC. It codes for CASSHVRGGAGEQYF.

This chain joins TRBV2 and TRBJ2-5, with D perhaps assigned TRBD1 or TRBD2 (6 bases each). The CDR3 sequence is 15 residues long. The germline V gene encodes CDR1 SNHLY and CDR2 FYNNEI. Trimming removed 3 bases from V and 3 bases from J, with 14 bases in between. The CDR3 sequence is CASSDGGLTEETQYF. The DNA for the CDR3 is TGTGCCAGCAGTGATGGGGGGCTAACTGAAGAGACCCAGTACTTC.

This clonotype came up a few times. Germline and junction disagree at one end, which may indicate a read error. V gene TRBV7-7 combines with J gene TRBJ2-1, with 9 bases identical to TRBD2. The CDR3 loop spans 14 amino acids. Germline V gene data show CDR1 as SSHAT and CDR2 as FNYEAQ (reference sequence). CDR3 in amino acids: CASSLAGAYNEQFF. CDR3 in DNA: TGTGCTAGCAGCTTAGCGGGGGCCTACAATGAGCAGTTCTTC.

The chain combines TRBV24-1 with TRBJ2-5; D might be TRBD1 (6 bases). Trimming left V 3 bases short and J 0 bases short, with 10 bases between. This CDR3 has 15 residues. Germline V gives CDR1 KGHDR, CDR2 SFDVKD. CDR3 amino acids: CATSDTRGDQETQYF. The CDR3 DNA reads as TGTGCCACCAGTGATACCAGGGGTGACCAAGAGACCCAGTACTTC.

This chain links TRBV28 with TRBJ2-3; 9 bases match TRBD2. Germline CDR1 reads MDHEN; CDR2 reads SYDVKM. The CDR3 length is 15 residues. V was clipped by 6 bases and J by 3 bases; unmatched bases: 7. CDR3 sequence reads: CASSRGGGITDTQYF. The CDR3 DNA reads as TGTGCCAGCAGCCGCGGGGGGGGCATAACAGATACGCAGTATTTT.

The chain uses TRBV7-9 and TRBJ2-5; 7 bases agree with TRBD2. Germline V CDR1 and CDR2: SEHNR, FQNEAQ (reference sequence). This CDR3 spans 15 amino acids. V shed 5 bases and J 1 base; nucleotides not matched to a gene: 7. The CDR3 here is CASSLKRDGQETQYF. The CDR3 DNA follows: TGTGCCAGCAGCCTAAAGCGGGACGGCCAAGAGACCCAGTACTTC.

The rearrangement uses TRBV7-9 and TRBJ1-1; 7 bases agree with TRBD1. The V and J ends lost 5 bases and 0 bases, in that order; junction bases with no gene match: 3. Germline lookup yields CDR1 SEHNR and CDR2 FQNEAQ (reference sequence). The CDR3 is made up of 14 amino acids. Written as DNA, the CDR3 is TGTGCCAGCAGCCCCGGGACAGTGAACACTGAAGCTTTCTTT. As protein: CASSPGTVNTEAFF.

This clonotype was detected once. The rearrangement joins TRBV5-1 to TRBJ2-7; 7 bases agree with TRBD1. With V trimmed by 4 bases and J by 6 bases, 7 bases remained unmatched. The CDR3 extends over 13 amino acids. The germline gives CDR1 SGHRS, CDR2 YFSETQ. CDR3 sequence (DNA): TGCGCCAGCAGCAGCGGACAGGCGGGCGAGCAGTACTTC. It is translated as CASSSGQAGEQYF.

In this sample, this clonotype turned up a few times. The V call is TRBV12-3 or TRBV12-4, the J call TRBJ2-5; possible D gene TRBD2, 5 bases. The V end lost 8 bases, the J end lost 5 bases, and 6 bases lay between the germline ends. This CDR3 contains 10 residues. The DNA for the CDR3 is TGTGCCAGCCGCGGGGAGACCCAGTACTTC. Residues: CASRGETQYF.

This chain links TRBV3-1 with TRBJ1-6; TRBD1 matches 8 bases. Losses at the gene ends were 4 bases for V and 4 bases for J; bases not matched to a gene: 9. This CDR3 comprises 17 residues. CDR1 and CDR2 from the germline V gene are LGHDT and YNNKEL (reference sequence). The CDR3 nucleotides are TGTGCCAGCAGCCGACAGGGGATCCCTGAATATAATTCACCCCTCCACTTT. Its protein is CASSRQGIPEYNSPLHF.

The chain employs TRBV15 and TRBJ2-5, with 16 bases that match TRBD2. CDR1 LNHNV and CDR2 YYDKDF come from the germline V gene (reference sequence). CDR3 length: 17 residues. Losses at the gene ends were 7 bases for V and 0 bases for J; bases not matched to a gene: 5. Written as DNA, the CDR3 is TGTGCCACCACCCCCGGGACTAGCGGGGGGGACCAAGAGACCCAGTACTTC. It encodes CATTPGTSGGDQETQYF.

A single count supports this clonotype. CDR3 amino acids: CASSLLVQADTGELFF. The CDR3 coding sequence is TGTGCCAGCAGCTTGTTAGTACAGGCGGACACCGGGGAGCTGTTTTTT. This chain uses TRBV5-4 with TRBJ2-2, with D perhaps TRBD1 (5 bases). This CDR3 is 16 amino acids long. CDR1 SGHNT and CDR2 YYREEE come from the germline V gene (reference sequence). V was shortened by 1 base and J by 3 bases, with 13 bases between the two germline ends. The full variable domain, its missing parts supplied by reference TRBV5-4 and TRBJ2-2, is ETGVTQSPTHLIKTRGQQVTLRCSSQSGHNTVSWYQQALGQGPQFIFQYYREEENGRGNFPPRFSGLQFPNYSSELNVNALELDDSALYLCASSLLVQADTGELFFGEGSRLTVL.

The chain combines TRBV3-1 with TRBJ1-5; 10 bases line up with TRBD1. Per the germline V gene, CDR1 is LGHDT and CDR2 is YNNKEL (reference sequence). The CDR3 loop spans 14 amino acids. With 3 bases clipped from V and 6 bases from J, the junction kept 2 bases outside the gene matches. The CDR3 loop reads CASSQGQGLQPQHF. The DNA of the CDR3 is TGTGCCAGCAGCCAGGGACAGGGGCTTCAGCCCCAGCATTTT.

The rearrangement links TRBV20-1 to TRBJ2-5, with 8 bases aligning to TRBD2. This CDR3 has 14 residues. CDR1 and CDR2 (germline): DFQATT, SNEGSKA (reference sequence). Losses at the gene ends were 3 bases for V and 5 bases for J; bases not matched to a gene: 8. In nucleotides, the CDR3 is TGCAGTGCTAGTAGCGGGGAACTACGGGAGACCCAGTACTTC. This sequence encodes CSASSGELRETQYF.

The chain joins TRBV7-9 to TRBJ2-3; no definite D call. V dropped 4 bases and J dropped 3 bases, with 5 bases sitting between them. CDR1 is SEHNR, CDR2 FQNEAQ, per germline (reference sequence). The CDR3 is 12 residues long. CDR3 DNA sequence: TGTGCCAGCAGCTACAAGACAGATACGCAGTATTTT. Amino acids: CASSYKTDTQYF.

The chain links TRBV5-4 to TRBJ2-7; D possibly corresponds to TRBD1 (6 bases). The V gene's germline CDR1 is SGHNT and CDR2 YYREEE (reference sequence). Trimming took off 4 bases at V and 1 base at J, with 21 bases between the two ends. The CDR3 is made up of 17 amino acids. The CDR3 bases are TGTGCCAGCAGCCAAAACCAAGGGGGTAGGGTATCCTACGAGCAGTACTTC. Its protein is CASSQNQGGRVSYEQYF. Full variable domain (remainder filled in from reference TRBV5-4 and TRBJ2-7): ETGVTQSPTHLIKTRGQQVTLRCSSQSGHNTVSWYQQALGQGPQFIFQYYREEENGRGNFPPRFSGLQFPNYSSELNVNALELDDSALYLCASSQNQGGRVSYEQYFGPGTRLTVT.

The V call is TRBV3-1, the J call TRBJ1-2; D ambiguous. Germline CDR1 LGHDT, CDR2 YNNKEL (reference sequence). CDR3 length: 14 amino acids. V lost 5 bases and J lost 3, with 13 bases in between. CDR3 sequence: CASSVGSGDYGYTF. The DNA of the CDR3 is TGTGCCAGCAGCGTGGGGAGCGGAGACTATGGCTACACCTTC.

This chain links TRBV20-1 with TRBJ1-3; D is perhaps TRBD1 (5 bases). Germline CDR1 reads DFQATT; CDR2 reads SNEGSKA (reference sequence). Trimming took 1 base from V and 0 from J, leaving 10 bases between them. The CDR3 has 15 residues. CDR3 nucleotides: TGCAGTGCTAGAGTTCCAGGGCGCTCTGGAAACACCATATATTTT. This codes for CSARVPGRSGNTIYF.

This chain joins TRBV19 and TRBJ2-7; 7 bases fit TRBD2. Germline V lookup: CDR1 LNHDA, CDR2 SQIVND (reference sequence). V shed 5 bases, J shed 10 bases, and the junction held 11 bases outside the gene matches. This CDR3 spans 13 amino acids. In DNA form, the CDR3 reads TGTGCCAGTAGTTCTCCGGGAGGCTTTCTCCAGTACTTC. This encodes CASSSPGGFLQYF.

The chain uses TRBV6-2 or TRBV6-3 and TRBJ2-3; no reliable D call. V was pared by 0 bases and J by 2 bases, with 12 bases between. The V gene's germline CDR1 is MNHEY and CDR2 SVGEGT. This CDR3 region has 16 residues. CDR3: CASSYSRHANTDTQYF. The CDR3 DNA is TGTGCCAGCAGTTACTCGCGGCACGCCAACACAGATACGCAGTATTTT.

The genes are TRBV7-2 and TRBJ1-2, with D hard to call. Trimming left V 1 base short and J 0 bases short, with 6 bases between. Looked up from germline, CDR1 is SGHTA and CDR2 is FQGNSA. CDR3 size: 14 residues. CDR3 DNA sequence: TGTGCCAGCAGCTTAGAAAGACCTAACTATGGCTACACCTTC. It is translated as CASSLERPNYGYTF.

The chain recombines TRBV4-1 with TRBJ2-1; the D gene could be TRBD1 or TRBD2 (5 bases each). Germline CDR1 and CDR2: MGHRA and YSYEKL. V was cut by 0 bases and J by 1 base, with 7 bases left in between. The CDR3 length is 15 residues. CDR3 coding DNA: TGCGCCAGCAGCCAAGAGGGGGTGTCCTACAATGAGCAGTTCTTC. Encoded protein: CASSQEGVSYNEQFF.

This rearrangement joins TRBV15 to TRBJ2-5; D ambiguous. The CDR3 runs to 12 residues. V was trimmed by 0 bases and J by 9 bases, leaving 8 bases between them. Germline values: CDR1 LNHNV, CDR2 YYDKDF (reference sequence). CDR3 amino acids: CATSRESVPQYF. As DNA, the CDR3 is TGTGCCACCAGCAGAGAGTCAGTCCCCCAGTACTTC.

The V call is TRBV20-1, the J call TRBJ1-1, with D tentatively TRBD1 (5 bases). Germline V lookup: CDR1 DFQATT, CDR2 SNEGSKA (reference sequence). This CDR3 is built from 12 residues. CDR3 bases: TGCAGGGCAGGGAGTCAGAACACTGAAGCTTTCTTT. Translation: CRAGSQNTEAFF.

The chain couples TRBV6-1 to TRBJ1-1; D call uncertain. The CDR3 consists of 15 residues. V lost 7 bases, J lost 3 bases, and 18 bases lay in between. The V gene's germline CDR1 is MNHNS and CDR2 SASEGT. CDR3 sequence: CASKESWAMDTEAFF. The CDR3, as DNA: TGTGCCAGCAAGGAGAGCTGGGCGATGGACACTGAAGCTTTCTTT.

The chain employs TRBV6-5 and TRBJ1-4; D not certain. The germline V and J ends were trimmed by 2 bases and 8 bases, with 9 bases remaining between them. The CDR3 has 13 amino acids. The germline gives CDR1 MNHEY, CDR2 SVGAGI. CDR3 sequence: CASSYTVGEKLFF. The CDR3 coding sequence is TGTGCCAGCAGTTACACCGTAGGGGAAAAACTGTTTTTT.